This TCR beta chain was recorded in a study of CD8 T cells in ankylosing spondylitis. General study findings and limits: Seemingly distinctive of ankylosing spondylitis blood was a TCR beta motif formed by eight highly homologous variants.

With respect to this clonotype: Its matching antigen is unknown.

Library preparation for TCR beta used quantitative 5'-RACE with molecular barcodes. TCRdb reprocessed the 5' RACE reads with MiXCR, giving one entry per CDR3 protein. The sample has about 840,000 distinct CDR3 sequences; approximately 10% are singletons. Trimming took 5 bases from V and 4 from J; bases not matched to a gene: 6. The germline V gene has CDR1 SGHTA and CDR2 FQGTGA. This CDR3 contains 14 residues. The chain links TRBV7-3 to TRBJ1-1, with 8 nucleotides matching TRBD1. The sample was blood, either unsorted or a sorted T cell fraction (not recorded which). The receptor was derived from a male donor with ankylosing spondylitis. The chain's CDR3 is CASSLDRAATEAFF. CDR3 nucleotide sequence: TGTGCCAGCAGCCTGGACAGGGCGGCCACTGAAGCTTTCTTT.